This entry describes one T cell receptor beta chain. In the original workflow: Estimation of nucleated cell counts relied on the amplification of reference gene primers. Produced via immunoSEQ multiplex PCR; TCRdb's table is partial and in-frame only. The V and J calls and clone size were taken over from that table, and D and trimming were inferred from the DNA. Among 25,000 to 30,000 clones, around 85% were seen once, and the ten largest hold roughly 15%. This sample is part of a study of blood T cell repertoires in COVID-19. The sequencing input was peripheral blood. The TCR was taken from a human donor in a cohort sampled during active COVID-19.

CDR3 loop: CASSELAGYNEQFF. CDR3 DNA sequence: TGTGCCAGCAGTGAACTAGCGGGATACAATGAGCAGTTCTTC. J is TRBJ2-1 and V is TRBV2; 9 bases fit TRBD2. The trim removed 2 bases at V and 4 bases at J, leaving 0 bases unmatched. The CDR3 is 14 amino acids. CDR1 is SNHLY, CDR2 FYNNEI, per germline.